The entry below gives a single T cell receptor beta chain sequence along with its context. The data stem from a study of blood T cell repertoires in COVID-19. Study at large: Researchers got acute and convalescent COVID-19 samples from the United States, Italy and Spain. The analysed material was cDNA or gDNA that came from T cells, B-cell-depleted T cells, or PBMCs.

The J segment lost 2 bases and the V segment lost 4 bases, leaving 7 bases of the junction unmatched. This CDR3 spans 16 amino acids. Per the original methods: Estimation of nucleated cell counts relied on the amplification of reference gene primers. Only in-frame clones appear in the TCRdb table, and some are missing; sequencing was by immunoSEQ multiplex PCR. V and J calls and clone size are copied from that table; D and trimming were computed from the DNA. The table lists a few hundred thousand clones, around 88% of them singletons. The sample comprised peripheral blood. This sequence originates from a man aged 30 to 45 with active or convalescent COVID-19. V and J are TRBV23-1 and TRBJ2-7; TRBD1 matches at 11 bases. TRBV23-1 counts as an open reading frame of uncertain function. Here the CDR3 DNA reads TGCGCCAGCAGTCTCCCCCCGGGACAGGGGGCCTACGAGCAGTACTTC. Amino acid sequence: CASSLPPGQGAYEQYF.